This T cell receptor (beta chain) was sequenced during a study of cytomegalovirus exposure and HLA in healthy donors. Study-level results: The study assumed roughly uniform donor sequencing depth for presence/absence analyses. As a later analysis showed, several of the most significant clusters appeared to be linked to common viral pathogens.

This CDR3 spans 13 amino acids. V lost 5 bases, J lost 7 bases, and 14 bases lay in between. CDR1 and CDR2 (germline): MNHNY, SVGAGI (reference sequence). In the PCR, 60 Vbeta and 13 Jbeta primers were used. The table came from immunoSEQ multiplex PCR; TCRdb's copy has only in-frame clones and leaves some out. The sample has some 76,000 clones; roughly 76% are singletons. This clone was seen a handful of times. Its cognate antigen is unknown. The sequence derives from a male donor in good health and CMV-seropositive. The genes are TRBV6-6 and TRBJ1-2; D remains ambiguous. Sequencing was done on a sample of PBMCs. CDR3 DNA: TGTGCCAGCAGTCCGTTGATAGACTCTGGCTACACCTTC. Protein sequence: CASSPLIDSGYTF.